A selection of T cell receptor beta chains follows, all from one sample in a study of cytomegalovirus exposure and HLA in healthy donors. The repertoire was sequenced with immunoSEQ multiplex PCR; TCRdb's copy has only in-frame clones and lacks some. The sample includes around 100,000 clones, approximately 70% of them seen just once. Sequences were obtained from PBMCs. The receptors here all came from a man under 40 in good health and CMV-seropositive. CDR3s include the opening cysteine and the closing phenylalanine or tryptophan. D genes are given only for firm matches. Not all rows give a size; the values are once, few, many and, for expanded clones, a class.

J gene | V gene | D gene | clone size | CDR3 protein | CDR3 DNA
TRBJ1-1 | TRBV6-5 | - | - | CASSYDQMNTEAFF | TGTGCCAGCAGTTACGATCAGATGAACACTGAAGCTTTCTTT
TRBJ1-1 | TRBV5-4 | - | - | CASSRISQGNTEAFF | TGTGCCAGCAGCAGGATAAGCCAGGGGAACACTGAAGCTTTCTTT
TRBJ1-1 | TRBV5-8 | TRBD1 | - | CASSLELGGDRGRAFF | TGTGCCAGCAGCTTGGAATTGGGGGGCGACAGGGGCAGGGCTTTCTTT
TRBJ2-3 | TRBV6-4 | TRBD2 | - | CASSEPGGATQYF | TGTGCCAGCAGTGAACCGGGGGGGGCCACGCAGTATTTT
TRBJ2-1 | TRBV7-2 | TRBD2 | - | CASSSSGGLRNEQFF | TGTGCCAGCAGCTCTAGCGGGGGGCTAAGGAATGAGCAGTTCTTC
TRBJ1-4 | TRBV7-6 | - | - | CASSTSPELRPEKLFF | TGTGCCAGCAGCACATCCCCGGAGTTGAGGCCTGAAAAACTGTTTTTT
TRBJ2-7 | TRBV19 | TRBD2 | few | CASLGGGYEQYF | TGTGCCAGCCTCGGGGGGGGCTACGAGCAGTACTTC
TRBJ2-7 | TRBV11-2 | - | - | CASRLEPRLGEQYF | TGTGCCAGCAGGTTAGAACCTAGGTTAGGAGAGCAGTACTTC
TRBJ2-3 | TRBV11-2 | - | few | CASRSTGGPGDTQYF | TGTGCCAGCAGAAGTACGGGGGGCCCTGGAGATACGCAGTATTTT
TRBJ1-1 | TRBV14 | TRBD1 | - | CASAQGVEAFF | TGTGCCAGCGCACAGGGGGTTGAAGCTTTCTTT
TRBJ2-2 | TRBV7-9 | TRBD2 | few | CASSLSGGIGTGELFF | TGTGCCAGCAGCCTTAGCGGGGGAATAGGAACCGGGGAGCTGTTTTTT
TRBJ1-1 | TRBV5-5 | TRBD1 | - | CASSLQGAFSTEAFF | TGTGCCAGCAGCTTACAGGGGGCGTTTAGCACTGAAGCTTTCTTT
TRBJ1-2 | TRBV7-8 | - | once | CASSLVAGGYTF | TGTGCCAGCAGCTTAGTTGCGGGCGGCTACACCTTC
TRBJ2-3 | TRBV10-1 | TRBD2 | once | CASSRGDWRLAGGISTDTQYF | TGCGCCAGCTCGAGGGGGGATTGGAGACTAGCGGGGGGTATTAGCACAGATACGCAGTATTTT
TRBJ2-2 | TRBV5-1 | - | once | CASSTGPQGAGELFF | TGCGCCAGCAGCACCGGCCCACAGGGTGCCGGGGAGCTGTTTTTT
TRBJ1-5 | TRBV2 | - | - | CASSGAGWQPQHF | TGTGCCAGCAGTGGGGCGGGTTGGCAGCCCCAGCATTTT
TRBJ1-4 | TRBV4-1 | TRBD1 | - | CASSQGDRDEKLFF | TGCGCCAGCAGCCAAGGGGACAGGGATGAAAAACTGTTTTTT
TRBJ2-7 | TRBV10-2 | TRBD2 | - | CASSDFLRLAGGPEGEQYF | TGCGCCAGCAGTGATTTCCTTCGACTAGCGGGGGGGCCAGAAGGCGAGCAGTACTTC
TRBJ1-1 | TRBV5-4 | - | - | CASSFGGETEAFF | TGTGCCAGCAGCTTCGGGGGTGAAACTGAAGCTTTCTTT
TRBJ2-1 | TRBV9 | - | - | CASSEPSGDNEQFF | TGTGCCAGCAGCGAGCCCTCCGGAGACAATGAGCAGTTCTTC
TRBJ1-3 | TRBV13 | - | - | CASSSNSGNTIYF | TGTGCCAGCAGCTCCAATTCTGGAAACACCATATATTTT
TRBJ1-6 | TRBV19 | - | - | CASSSLSDSPLHF | TGTGCCAGTAGCTCTCTATCGGATTCACCCCTCCACTTT
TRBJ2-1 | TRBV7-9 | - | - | CASSLSLEQFF | TGTGCCAGCAGTTTAAGCTTGGAGCAGTTCTTC
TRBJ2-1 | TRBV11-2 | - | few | CASSPGWMSSYNEQFF | TGTGCCAGCAGCCCGGGTTGGATGAGCTCCTACAATGAGCAGTTCTTC
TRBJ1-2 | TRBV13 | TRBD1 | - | CASSSEQGFRGYGYTF | TGTGCCAGCAGCTCCGAACAGGGGTTCAGAGGCTATGGCTACACCTTC
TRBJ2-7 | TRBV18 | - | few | CASSPSTGPYEQYF | TGTGCCAGCTCACCTTCCACAGGGCCCTACGAGCAGTACTTC
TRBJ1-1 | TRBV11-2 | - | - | CASSPTGGVTEAFF | TGTGCCAGCAGCCCTACCGGGGGGGTCACTGAAGCTTTCTTT
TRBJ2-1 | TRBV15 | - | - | CATSRGQLTYNEQFF | TGTGCCACCAGCAGAGGACAGTTGACTTACAATGAGCAGTTCTTC
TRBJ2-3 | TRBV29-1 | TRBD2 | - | CSDRLATDTQYF | TGCAGCGATAGACTAGCGACAGATACGCAGTATTTT
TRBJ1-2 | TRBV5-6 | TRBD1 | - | CASSLTGQGAPGYTF | TGTGCCAGCAGCTTAACGGGACAGGGGGCGCCCGGCTACACCTTC